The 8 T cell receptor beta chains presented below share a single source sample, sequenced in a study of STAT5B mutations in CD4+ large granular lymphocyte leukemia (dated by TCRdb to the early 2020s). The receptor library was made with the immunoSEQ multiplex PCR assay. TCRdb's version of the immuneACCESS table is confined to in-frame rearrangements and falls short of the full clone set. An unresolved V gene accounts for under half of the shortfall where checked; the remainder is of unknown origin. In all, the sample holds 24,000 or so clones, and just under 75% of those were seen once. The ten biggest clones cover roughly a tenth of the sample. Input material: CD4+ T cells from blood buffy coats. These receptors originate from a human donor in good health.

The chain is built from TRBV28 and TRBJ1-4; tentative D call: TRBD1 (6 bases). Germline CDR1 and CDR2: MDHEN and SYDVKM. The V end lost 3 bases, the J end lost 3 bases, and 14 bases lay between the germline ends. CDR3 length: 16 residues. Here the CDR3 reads CASSFPTGGANEKLFF. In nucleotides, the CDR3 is TGTGCCAGCAGTTTCCCGACAGGAGGAGCTAATGAAAAACTGTTTTTT.

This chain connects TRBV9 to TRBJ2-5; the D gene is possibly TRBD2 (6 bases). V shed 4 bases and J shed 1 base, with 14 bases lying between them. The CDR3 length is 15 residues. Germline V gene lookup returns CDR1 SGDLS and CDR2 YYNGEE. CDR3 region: CASSLTGVLQETQYF. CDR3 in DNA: TGTGCCAGCAGCTTAACGGGGGTCCTCCAAGAGACCCAGTACTTC.

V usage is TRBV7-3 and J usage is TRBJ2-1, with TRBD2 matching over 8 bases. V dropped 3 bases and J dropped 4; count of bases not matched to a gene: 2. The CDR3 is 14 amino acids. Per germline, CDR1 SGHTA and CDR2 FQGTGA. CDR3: CASSLTSDYNEQFF. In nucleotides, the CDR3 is TGTGCCAGCAGCTTGACTAGCGATTACAATGAGCAGTTCTTC.

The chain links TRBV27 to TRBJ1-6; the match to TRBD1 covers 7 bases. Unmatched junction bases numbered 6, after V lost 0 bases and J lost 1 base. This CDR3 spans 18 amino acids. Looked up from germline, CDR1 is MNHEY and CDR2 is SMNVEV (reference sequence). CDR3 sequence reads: CASSLSGGAPSYNSPLHF. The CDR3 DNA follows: TGTGCCAGCAGTTTATCAGGGGGCGCGCCGTCCTATAATTCACCCCTCCACTTT.

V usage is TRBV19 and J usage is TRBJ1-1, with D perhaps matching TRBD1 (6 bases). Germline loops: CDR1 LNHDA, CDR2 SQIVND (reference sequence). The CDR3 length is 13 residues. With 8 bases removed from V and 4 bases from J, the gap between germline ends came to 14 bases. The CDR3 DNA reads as TGTGCCAGTGGGAAACAGGGTGCCACTGAAGCTTTCTTT. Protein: CASGKQGATEAFF.

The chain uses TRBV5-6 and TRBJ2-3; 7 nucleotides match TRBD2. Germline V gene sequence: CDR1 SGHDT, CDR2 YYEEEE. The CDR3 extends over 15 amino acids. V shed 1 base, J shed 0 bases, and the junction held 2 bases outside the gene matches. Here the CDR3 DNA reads TGTGCCAGCAGCTTGTACGGGGGGAGCACAGATACGCAGTATTTT. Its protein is CASSLYGGSTDTQYF.

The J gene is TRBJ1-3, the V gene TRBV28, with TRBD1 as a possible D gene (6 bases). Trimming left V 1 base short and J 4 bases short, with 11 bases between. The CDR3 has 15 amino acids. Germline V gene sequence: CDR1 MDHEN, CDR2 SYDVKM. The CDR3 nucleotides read TGTGCCAGCAGTTTATACAGGGCCCTGGGAAACACCATATATTTT. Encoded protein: CASSLYRALGNTIYF.

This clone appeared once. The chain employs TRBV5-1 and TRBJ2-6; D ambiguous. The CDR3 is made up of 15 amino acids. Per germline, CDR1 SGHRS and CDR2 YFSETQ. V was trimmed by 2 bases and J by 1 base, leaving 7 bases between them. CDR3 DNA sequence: TGCGCCAGCAGCTTAACCAATTCTGGGGCCAACGTCCTGACTTTC. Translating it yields CASSLTNSGANVLTF. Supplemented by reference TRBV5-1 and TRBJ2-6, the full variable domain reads KAGVTQTPRYLIKTRGQQVTLSCSPISGHRSVSWYQQTPGQGLQFLFEYFSETQRNKGNFPGRFSGRQFSNSRSEMNVSTLELGDSALYLCASSLTNSGANVLTFGAGSRLTVL.